The rows below give T cell receptor beta chains drawn from one sample of a study of blood T cell repertoires in COVID-19. The protocol was immunoSEQ multiplex PCR, while the TCRdb copy is restricted to in-frame clones and leaves out a portion. The sample holds around 190,000 clones, 80% seen once. The source material was peripheral blood. The receptors originated from a man aged 55 to 70 with acute or convalescent COVID-19. The CDR3 runs from the conserved cysteine through the conserved F or W. The order of the fields is D gene, clone size, V gene, J gene, CDR3 DNA, CDR3 protein. D genes are given only for firm matches. Not all rows give a size; the values are once, few, many and, for expanded clones, a class.

>-|-|TRBV5-8|TRBJ2-1
TGTGCCAGCTCCTTTGCCGGGAGGGGGCGATTGTTCTTC
CASSFAGRGRLFF
>-|once|TRBV18|TRBJ2-7
TGTGCCAGCTCACCAACAGAAGAGCAGTACTTC
CASSPTEEQYF
>-|-|TRBV19|TRBJ2-3
TGTGCCAGTAGTATCGCGTTTCGGGTCGCAGATACGCAGTATTTT
CASSIAFRVADTQYF
>TRBD2|-|TRBV3-1/TRBV3-2|TRBJ2-5
TGTGCCAGCCCTCCTCCGGGAATAAAGACTAGCGGGGACTACTTC
CASPPPGIKTSGDYF
>-|-|TRBV5-1|TRBJ1-1
TGCGCCAGCAGCCCCAGGGAGGGGAACACTGAAGCTTTCTTT
CASSPREGNTEAFF
>TRBD2|-|TRBV7-8|TRBJ2-3
TGTGCCAGCAGCCAACGGTTGGGACTAGCGGGAAGCCCAGATACGCAGTATTTT
CASSQRLGLAGSPDTQYF
>-|-|TRBV20-1|TRBJ2-1
TGCAGTGCTAGTTTTCTAACCCGCGTACTCGGCAATGAGCAGTTCTTC
CSASFLTRVLGNEQFF
>TRBD1|-|TRBV4-2|TRBJ2-7
TGTGCCAGCAGCCAAGCGTCGACAGGGGAATACGAGCAGTACTTC
CASSQASTGEYEQYF
>TRBD1|-|TRBV25-1|TRBJ1-5
TGTGCCAGCAGCGGACAGGGGTATCAGCCCCAGCATTTT
CASSGQGYQPQHF
>TRBD1|-|TRBV30|TRBJ1-5
TGTGCCTGGAGCTCGACAGGGGGCAGTCAGCCCCAGCATTTT
CAWSSTGGSQPQHF
>-|once|TRBV6-5|TRBJ2-1
TGTGCCAGCAGTTACTCCGAGCTTGCCTCCTACAATGAGCAGTTCTTC
CASSYSELASYNEQFF
>-|-|TRBV4-3|TRBJ1-3
TGCGCCAGCAGCCAAGGAAGCGGGGGCGCGGGAGGAAACACCATATATTTT
CASSQGSGGAGGNTIYF
>TRBD2|-|TRBV19|TRBJ2-3
TGTGCCAGTAGTGCTCCGGGACTAGCGGCACGTACGCAGTATTTT
CASSAPGLAARTQYF
>-|-|TRBV10-3|TRBJ2-7
TGTGCCATCAGCCCCGGGACAAAGTACGAGCAGTACTTC
CAISPGTKYEQYF
>-|-|TRBV7-2|TRBJ1-2
TGTGCCAGCAGCCCACAAACAGTTTCCTATGGCTACACCTTC
CASSPQTVSYGYTF
>-|-|TRBV28|TRBJ2-6
TGTGCCAGCAGCCCCGTCGGGGTAGCTGGGGCCAACGTCCTGACTTTC
CASSPVGVAGANVLTF
>-|few|TRBV4-1|TRBJ1-5
TGCGCCAGCAGCCGCGGAGAAGGGGTGATGGATCAGCCCCAGCATTTT
CASSRGEGVMDQPQHF
>TRBD1|-|TRBV2|TRBJ2-2
TGTGCCACCTACCGGGACAGGGTGACCGGGGAGCTGTTTTTT
CATYRDRVTGELFF
>-|-|TRBV18|TRBJ1-5
TGTGCCAGCTCACCGCAGGGGTTTAGCAATCAGCCCCAGCATTTT
CASSPQGFSNQPQHF
>-|-|TRBV19|TRBJ1-5
TGTGCCAGTAGTCCTAAAACAGGAATGGTAGATCCGCCCCAGCATTTT
CASSPKTGMVDPPQHF
>TRBD2|-|TRBV7-9|TRBJ2-1
TGTGCCAGCAGCTTAACTAGCGGGAGGGGCAATGAGCAGTTCTTC
CASSLTSGRGNEQFF
>-|-|TRBV6-5|TRBJ1-2
TGTGCCAGCAGACTACAAGCTAACTATGGCTACACCTTC
CASRLQANYGYTF
>-|-|TRBV25-1|TRBJ2-7
TGTGCCAGCAGTGAAGTTCGGAGCTCCTACGAGCAGTACTTC
CASSEVRSSYEQYF
>-|-|TRBV5-4|TRBJ2-5
TGTGCCAACGGGGGACAGCAAGAGACCCAGTACTTC
CANGGQQETQYF
>TRBD1|-|TRBV29-1|TRBJ2-3
TGCAGCGTTGCCGCCGGGACAGGGAGCACAGATACGCAGTATTTT
CSVAAGTGSTDTQYF
>TRBD1|-|TRBV5-1|TRBJ1-1
TGCGCCAGCAGCTACACAGGGGGAGCTGGCACTGAAGCTTTCTTT
CASSYTGGAGTEAFF
>-|-|TRBV6-5|TRBJ2-7
TGTGCCAGCCGAAAACCGGGATACGAGCAGTACTTC
CASRKPGYEQYF
>-|-|TRBV28|TRBJ2-1
TGTGCCAGCAGATCTGACAATGAGCAGTTCTTC
CASRSDNEQFF
>-|-|TRBV3-1/TRBV3-2|TRBJ1-2
TGTGCCAGCAGCCAAGTCCGCGGGGGCTACACCTTC
CASSQVRGGYTF
>-|few|TRBV30|TRBJ2-3
TGTGCCTGGATGGTGGGACATGGCACAGATACGCAGTATTTT
CAWMVGHGTDTQYF
>-|-|TRBV15|TRBJ2-6
TGTGCCACCAGCAGACAGGTAACAGGGGCCAACGTCCTGACTTTC
CATSRQVTGANVLTF